This passage covers 19 T cell receptor beta chains from one sample sequenced in a study of radiation and T cells in renal cell carcinoma. Specified time point: baseline pretreatment blood. Treatment noted: 15 Gy SBRT to primary tumor, nephrectomy 4 weeks later. Some clones are missing from TCRdb's copy, which holds only in-frame ones; the method was immunoSEQ multiplex PCR. The table lists about 150,000 clones, approximately 91% of them singletons. This specimen was blood, taken from a patient whose treatment included radiotherapy and nephrectomy. All receptors derive from a woman aged 45 to 65 with renal cell carcinoma.

This clone was counted once. V is TRBV2 and J is TRBJ2-7; 9 bases are a match to TRBD1. Per germline, CDR1 SNHLY and CDR2 FYNNEI. The CDR3 has 14 amino acids. V was pared by 7 bases and J by 7 bases, with 11 bases of the junction left unmatched. Here the CDR3 reads CASTLAQGAREQYF. The CDR3, as DNA: TGTGCCAGCACCTTGGCACAGGGGGCAAGAGAGCAGTACTTC.

The CDR3 region has the DNA TGCGCCAGCAGCTTTCGGGGAGTTGGGGAGACCCAGTACTTC. Translation gives CASSFRGVGETQYF. This chain uses TRBV5-1 with TRBJ2-5, with D possibly being TRBD2 (5 bases). The length of the CDR3 is 14 residues. Trimming left V 2 bases short and J 5 bases short, with 13 bases between. CDR1 SGHRS and CDR2 YFSETQ come from the germline V gene.

The chain recombines TRBV6-5 with TRBJ1-1; D is unclear. This CDR3 is built from 13 residues. Germline CDR1 is MNHEY and CDR2 is SVGAGI. Trimming left V 7 bases short and J 5 bases short, with 14 bases between. CDR3 coding DNA: TGTGCCAGCATAACCCGTGGGGAGACTGAAGCTTTCTTT. This sequence encodes CASITRGETEAFF.

The genes are TRBV7-3 and TRBJ1-6; possibly TRBD1 for D (6 bases). V lost 4 bases and J lost 11, with 15 bases in between. The CDR3 spans 14 residues. Germline CDR1 reads SGHTA; CDR2 reads FQGTGA. CDR3 residues: CASSSQGSGTPLHF. The CDR3 DNA reads as TGTGCCAGCAGCTCCCAGGGGTCCGGAACACCCCTCCACTTT.

V gene TRBV5-1 combines with J gene TRBJ2-2, with 10 positions matching TRBD1. V was pared by 5 bases and J by 4 bases, with 8 bases of the junction left unmatched. From germline, CDR1 is SGHRS and CDR2 YFSETQ. The CDR3 extends over 16 amino acids. The CDR3 nucleotides read TGCGCCAGCAGGGGACAGGGGCCCCGAGGCACCGGGGAGCTGTTTTTT. Translated, it gives CASRGQGPRGTGELFF. The variable domain in full, completed from reference TRBV5-1 and TRBJ2-2, reads KAGVTQTPRYLIKTRGQQVTLSCSPISGHRSVSWYQQTPGQGLQFLFEYFSETQRNKGNFPGRFSGRQFSNSRSEMNVSTLELGDSALYLCASRGQGPRGTGELFFGEGSRLTVL.

This sequence joins TRBV6-5 and TRBJ1-5; D is ambiguous. This CDR3 has 14 residues. The germline gives CDR1 MNHEY, CDR2 SVGAGI. V was clipped by 2 bases and J by 3 bases, with 8 bases between them. CDR3 region: CASSYLGTNQPQHF. CDR3 nucleotides: TGTGCCAGCAGTTACCTGGGTACCAATCAGCCCCAGCATTTT.

V gene TRBV6-1 combines with J gene TRBJ2-3, with no clear D. Germline CDR1 reads MNHNS; CDR2 reads SASEGT. The CDR3 has 13 amino acids. V was trimmed by 5 bases and J by 1 base, leaving 7 bases between them. The CDR3 is CASSRARTDTQYF. As DNA, the CDR3 is TGTGCCAGCAGTAGGGCCCGCACAGATACGCAGTATTTT.

The chain recombines TRBV5-5 with TRBJ2-1; D may correspond to TRBD1 or TRBD2 (5 bases each). Between the trimmed V and J ends, which lost 0 bases and 12 bases, there was a span of 7 bases. Per the germline V gene, CDR1 is SGHKS and CDR2 is YYEKEE (reference sequence). This CDR3 region has 11 residues. CDR3 amino acids: CASSLEGRQFF. As DNA, the CDR3 is TGTGCCAGCAGCTTGGAGGGACGGCAGTTCTTC.

The chain is built from TRBV29-1 and TRBJ2-4; weak D call: TRBD2 (5 bases). Trimming removed 2 bases at V and 4 bases at J, with 6 bases between. Germline V gene sequence: CDR1 SQVTM, CDR2 ANQGSEA. This CDR3 has 12 amino acids. The CDR3 DNA sequence: TGCAGCGTTGAAACTAGTAAAAACATTCAGTACTTC. This encodes CSVETSKNIQYF.

The CDR3 bases are TGCGCCAGCAGCCAAGACGGGACAGGTACCACTGAAGCTTTCTTT. It codes for CASSQDGTGTTEAFF. J is TRBJ1-1 and V is TRBV4-1; 8 positions agree with TRBD1. The germline V gene has CDR1 MGHRA and CDR2 YSYEKL. The junction had 4 bases not matched to a gene; V was cut back by 0 bases and J by 4 bases. The CDR3 runs 15 residues.

The chain has TRBV5-1 and TRBJ2-3; D unclear. CDR3 length: 15 residues. Germline values: CDR1 SGHRS, CDR2 YFSETQ. Trimming pared 0 bases from V and 0 bases from J, leaving 8 bases between. The CDR3: CASSLALPSTDTQYF. The CDR3, as DNA: TGCGCCAGCAGCTTGGCACTCCCGAGCACAGATACGCAGTATTTT.

In its sample, this clone was seen a few times. The chain combines TRBV9 with TRBJ2-5; TRBD2 matches 7 bases. The CDR3 is 14 residues long. Germline V gives CDR1 SGDLS, CDR2 YYNGEE. J gave up 3 bases and V 0 bases, and 2 bases lay outside the gene matches. The CDR3 DNA follows: TGTGCCAGCAGCGTAGCAGCGGGGAAAGAGACCCAGTACTTC. Translation gives CASSVAAGKETQYF.

With regard to this clone: A read error may produce the germline difference seen at one junction end. The genes are TRBV7-8 and TRBJ2-2; TRBD2 matches at 11 bases. CDR1 SGHVS and CDR2 FQNEAQ come from the germline V gene. The CDR3 is made up of 15 amino acids. The CDR3: CASSLAGGNTGELFF. The CDR3 coding sequence is TGTGCCAGCAGCCTAGCGGGGGGGAACACCGGGGAGCTGTTTTTT.

The chain has TRBV7-6 and TRBJ2-3, with TRBD2 matching over 11 bases. The CDR3 is 17 amino acids. V lost 2 bases, J lost 0 bases, and 4 bases stayed unmatched. The germline V gene has CDR1 SGHVS and CDR2 FNYEAQ. CDR3 sequence reads: CASSLQIAGGSTDTQYF. CDR3 DNA sequence: TGTGCCAGCAGCTTACAAATAGCGGGGGGGAGCACAGATACGCAGTATTTT.

V and J are TRBV9 and TRBJ1-5, with a possible D match to TRBD1 (6 bases). Germline CDR1 is SGDLS and CDR2 is YYNGEE. V gave up 3 bases and J gave up 3 bases, with 10 bases separating them. The CDR3 length is 14 residues. The CDR3 region has the DNA TGTGCCAGCAGCGAGACAGGACTCAATCAGCCCCAGCATTTT. Translated: CASSETGLNQPQHF.

V and J are TRBV4-3 and TRBJ1-1; the D gene is possibly TRBD1 (5 bases). The CDR3 runs 14 residues. Per the germline V gene, CDR1 is LGHNA and CDR2 is YSLEER. Trimming stripped 3 bases from V and 1 base from J, with 9 bases between. CDR3 nucleotide sequence: TGCGCCAGCAGCCACGACAGTAAGAACACTGAAGCTTTCTTT. The encoded protein is CASSHDSKNTEAFF.

On this clone: Other DNA sequences within the sample encode an identical CDR3. This chain uses TRBV6-1 with TRBJ1-2; TRBD1 might be the D (5 bases). The CDR3 length is 13 residues. Germline V lookup: CDR1 MNHNS, CDR2 SASEGT. V was shortened by 3 bases and J by 4 bases, with 9 bases between the two germline ends. The CDR3 DNA sequence: TGTGCCAGCAGTGAGGCAGGGATCTATGGCTACACCTTC. It codes for CASSEAGIYGYTF.

The CDR3: CASSDQRKRGGLSMTTQYF. CDR3 nucleotide sequence: TGTGCCAGCAGTGACCAGAGGAAGCGGGGGGGCCTCTCGATGACTACGCAGTATTTT. The chain is built from TRBV6-1 and TRBJ2-3; TRBD2 aligns across 10 bases. Germline loops: CDR1 MNHNS, CDR2 SASEGT. J lost 8 bases, V lost 3 bases, and 20 bases had no gene match. CDR3 length: 19 residues.

As for this clone: At the DNA level, this CDR3 is encoded by other sequences in the same sample as well. The chain employs TRBV9 and TRBJ2-7, with 12 nucleotides matching TRBD2. The CDR3 loop spans 15 amino acids. Germline V CDR1 and CDR2: SGDLS, YYNGEE. The V and J ends lost 0 bases and 2 bases, in that order; junction bases with no gene match: 0. The CDR3 is CASSVGLAGAYEQYF. The CDR3 nucleotides read TGTGCCAGCAGCGTAGGACTAGCGGGAGCCTACGAGCAGTACTTC.